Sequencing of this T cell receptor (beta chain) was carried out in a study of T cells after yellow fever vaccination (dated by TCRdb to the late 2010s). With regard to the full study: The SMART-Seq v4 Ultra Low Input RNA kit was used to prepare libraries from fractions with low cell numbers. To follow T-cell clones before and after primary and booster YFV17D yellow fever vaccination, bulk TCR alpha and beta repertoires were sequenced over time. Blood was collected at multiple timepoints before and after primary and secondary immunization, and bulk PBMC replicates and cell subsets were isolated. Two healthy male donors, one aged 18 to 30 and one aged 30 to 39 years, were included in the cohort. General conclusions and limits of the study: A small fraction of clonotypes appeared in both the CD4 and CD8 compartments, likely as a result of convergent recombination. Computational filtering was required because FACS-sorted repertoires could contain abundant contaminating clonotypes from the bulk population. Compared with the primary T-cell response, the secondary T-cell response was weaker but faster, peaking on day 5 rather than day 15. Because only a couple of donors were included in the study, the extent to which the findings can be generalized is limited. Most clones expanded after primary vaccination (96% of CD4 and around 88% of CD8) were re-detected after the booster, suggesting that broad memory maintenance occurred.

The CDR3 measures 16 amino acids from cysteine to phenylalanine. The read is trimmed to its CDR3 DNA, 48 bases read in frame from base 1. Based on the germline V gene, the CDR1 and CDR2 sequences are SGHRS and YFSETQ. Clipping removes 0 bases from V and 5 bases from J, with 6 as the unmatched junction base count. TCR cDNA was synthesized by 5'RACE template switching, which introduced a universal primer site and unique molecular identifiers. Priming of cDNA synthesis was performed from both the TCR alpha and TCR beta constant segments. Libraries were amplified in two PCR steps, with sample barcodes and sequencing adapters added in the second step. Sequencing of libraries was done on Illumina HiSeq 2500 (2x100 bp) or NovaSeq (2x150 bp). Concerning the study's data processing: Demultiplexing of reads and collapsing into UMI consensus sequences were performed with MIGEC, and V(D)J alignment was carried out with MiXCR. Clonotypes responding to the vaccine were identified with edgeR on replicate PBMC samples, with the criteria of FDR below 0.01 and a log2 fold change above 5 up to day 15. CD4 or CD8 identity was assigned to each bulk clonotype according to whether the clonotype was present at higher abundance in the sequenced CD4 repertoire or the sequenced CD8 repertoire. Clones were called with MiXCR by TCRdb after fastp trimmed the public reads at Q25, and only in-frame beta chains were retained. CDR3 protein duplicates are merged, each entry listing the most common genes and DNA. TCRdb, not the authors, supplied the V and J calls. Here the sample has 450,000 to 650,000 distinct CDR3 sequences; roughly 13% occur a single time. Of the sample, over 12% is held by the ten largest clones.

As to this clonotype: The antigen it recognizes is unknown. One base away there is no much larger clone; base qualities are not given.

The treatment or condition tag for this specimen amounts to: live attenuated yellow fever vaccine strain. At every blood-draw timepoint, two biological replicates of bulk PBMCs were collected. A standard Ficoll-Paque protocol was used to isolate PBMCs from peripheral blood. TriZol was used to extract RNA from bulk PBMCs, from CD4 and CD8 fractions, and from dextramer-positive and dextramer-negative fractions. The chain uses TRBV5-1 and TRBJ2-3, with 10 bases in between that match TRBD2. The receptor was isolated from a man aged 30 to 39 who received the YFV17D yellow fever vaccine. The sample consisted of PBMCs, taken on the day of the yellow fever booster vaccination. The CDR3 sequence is CASSLELAGGGDTQYF. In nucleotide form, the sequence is TGCGCCAGCAGCTTGGAGTTAGCGGGAGGTGGAGATACGCAGTATTTT.